This T cell receptor (beta chain) was found in a study of blood T cell repertoires in COVID-19. About the research overall: Donors in the United States, Italy and Spain gave samples during acute or convalescent COVID-19.

The authors' processing: Reference gene primer amplification gave nucleated cell count estimates. Only in-frame clones appear in the TCRdb table, and some are missing; sequencing was by immunoSEQ multiplex PCR. The DNA was the basis for D and trimming; V, J and clone size are from that table. The sample lists approximately 200,000 clones, less than 85% occurring once. CDR3 length: 13 residues. Trimming removed 5 bases from V and 8 bases from J, with 13 bases in between. CDR1 and CDR2 from the germline V gene are ENHRY and SYGVKD. Seattle-derived patients entered the study during active infection and were followed longitudinally.

The sequence was obtained from an elderly woman with COVID-19, enrolled during active disease. J is TRBJ2-1 and V is TRBV10-3; D may be TRBD2 (5 bases). Input material: peripheral blood. In DNA form, the CDR3 reads TGTGCCATCAGTCCCAGAGGGCCGGATGAGCAGTTCTTC. This codes for CAISPRGPDEQFF.